This entry is about one T cell receptor beta chain. Antigen: not known. The germline CDR1 and CDR2 sequences are SGHRS and YFSETQ. The CDR3 is 14 residues long. The V and J ends lost 2 bases and 0 bases respectively, with 9 bases between them. With the ViraFEST assay, the study expanded antigen-specific CD4+ T cells using viral peptide pools, then sequenced them. A 10-day culture period preceded the isolation of CD4+ T cells. The cohort was immunized with two doses of either the BNT162b2 or mRNA-1273 vaccine. Approximately 2.1 million PBMC were placed in each well, which was supplemented with 10 IU/ml IL-2 and about 10 ug/ml peptides. Half-medium replacement with IL-2 medium occurred on days 3 and 7. Profiled with immunoSEQ multiplex PCR; TCRdb holds only in-frame clones, not every one. The profile shows about 72,000 clones, about 86% of them singletons. The data are from a study of vaccination effects on CD4 cells after COVID-19. In the study overall: A median of 72 days separated the second dose and sampling.

General study points: Late post-vaccination samples showed marked contraction of infection- and vaccine-induced clones.

The gene calls are TRBV5-1 and TRBJ2-7; no reliable D call. The receptor was derived from a human donor who received a COVID-19 vaccine. The specimen comprised CD4+ T cells from PBMCs cultured with HCoV-229E spike peptides, sampled after COVID-19 vaccination. The CDR3 loop is CASSFDMSSYEQYV. As DNA, the CDR3 is TGCGCCAGCAGCTTTGACATGAGCTCCTACGAGCAGTACGTC.